This T cell receptor (beta chain) was identified during a study of shared clonotypes between healthy human individuals (dated by TCRdb to the early 2020s). Concerning the study at large: The cohort comprised a couple of women and a few men aged 18 to 49 years. For each donor, CD4 naive and CD4 memory were each given three plates, CD8 naive was given two plates, and CD8 memory was given one plate. To estimate repertoire size and how much clonotypes are shared between individuals, the study performed deep sequencing of blood TCR repertoires from about 5 healthy adults. To increase sequencing depth and limit assay-specific biases, different laboratories used diverse techniques to prepare libraries and sequence TCR repertoires. Between about 0.8 and 8.9 billion PBMCs per donor were obtained by leukapheresis. General findings and caveats noted by the study authors: Even with the large sequencing depth, rarefaction of the sorted-subset datasets indicated that sequencing was incomplete. Higher generation probabilities were observed for clonotypes shared by all four sorted-subset donors than for non-shared clonotypes. Across a few donors, approximately 4.6% of naive CD4, 3.5% of naive CD8, around 2.1% of memory CD4, and 0.3% to 0.45% of memory CD8 clonotypes were shared. Based on pairwise subsampling, the degree of clonotype sharing among donors was expected to be affected by sequencing depth. Only blood was sampled, and tissue TCR repertoires likely differ from those in blood. Larger estimated clonotype richness was generally found for naive subsets than for memory subsets. The genetic and exposure-history diversity represented was limited by the small number of donors.

CD8 naive samples consisted of CD45RO-negative cells that were positively selected for CCR7, yielding a CD45RA+CCR7+ population without TemRA cells. The donors were healthy, HIV-negative adults with no recently reported acute infections or vaccinations. All donors were Caucasian adults living in Nashville, Tennessee, USA. Blood was obtained by leukapheresis, after which PBMCs were separated by Ficoll-Histopaque density gradient centrifugation and cryopreserved in liquid nitrogen vapor phase. Analytical flow cytometry was used to check the purity and quantity of each magnetically sorted T cell population. From each sorted fraction, genomic DNA was isolated and quantified by UV absorbance on a Nanodrop 2000c. V was cut back by 3 bases and J by 0 bases, leaving a gap of 7 bases between them. The germline V gene encodes CDR1 SEHNR and CDR2 FQNEAQ (reference sequence). From its cysteine to its phenylalanine, the CDR3 spans 14 amino acids. The CDR3 DNA has 42 bases and is translated from base 1.

A remark on this clone: Its antigen has not been determined. No much larger clone exists at a distance of one base, and base qualities are not known.

Using the deep immunoSEQ assay, TCR CDR3 regions were amplified from genomic DNA by multiplex PCR. Extracted genomic DNA from each cell subset was distributed evenly across all wells of several immunoSEQ 96-well plates, and each plate was treated as a replicate. Each replicate PCR for sorted subsets received around 200 ng genomic DNA, equal to about 30,000 T cell genomes. The purified libraries were quantified using a Qubit 3.0 fluorometer, sized with a Bioanalyzer 2100, and then quantified again using the KAPA Library Quantification kit. A separate single-read 150-cycle Illumina NextSeq 550 flow cell was used to sequence each immunoSEQ 96-well plate. Under the source paper's analysis protocol: Because the immunoSEQ output held only junctional sequences and lacked quality scores, the filtering could not match the filtering applied to full-length reads. To assign V/J genes and CDR3, sequences were annotated using PyIR, a Python wrapper for IgBLAST v1.9, with IMGT germline references. Any read was removed if the V/J assignment was weak (E-value above 1e-6), the CDR3 was missing, or the read contained stop codons, out-of-frame junctions, or ambiguous translated residues. V3J clonotypes were defined by identical inferred V gene, J gene, and CDR3 amino acid sequence. To compute the percentage overlap between repertoires, the number of shared unique clonotypes was divided by the size of the smaller repertoire. Repertoire richness was assessed with RTK rarefaction, the Chao1 estimator, and Recon v2.1 estimates of unobserved clonotypes. OLGA was used to compute generation probabilities for all TCRbeta clonotypes that the gDNA method yielded from a handful of donors. In its TCRdb copy, this immuneACCESS table keeps in-frame sequences only and misses some clones. Where compared with another copy, unresolved V genes explain less than half of these, and the others have no known cause. V, J and clone size were drawn from that table, and D and trimming were deduced from the DNA. This sample holds about 2.1 million clones; about 92% were observed only once. Clones ranked in the top ten supply 1.5% to 2% of the sample.

Material for sequencing was naive CD8+ T cells from PBMCs. The cell subset or site label corresponds to: CD45RA+CCR7+. This receptor chain uses TRBV7-9 and TRBJ2-3; the D gene remains uncertain. The receptor was derived from a man younger than 35 in good health. Some clones in this sample may be carry-over from other donors' samples. The CDR3 reads CASSFGPSTDTQYF. Read as DNA, the sequence is TGTGCCAGCAGCTTCGGACCAAGCACAGATACGCAGTATTTT.